A selection of T cell receptor beta chains follows, all from one sample in a study of control samples from healthy donors and cancer patients. Profiled with immunoSEQ multiplex PCR; TCRdb holds only in-frame clones, not every one. This sample carries 150,000 or so clones, just over 90% of them seen once, and the ten largest clones take over 4%. Sequencing input: blood. All receptors come from a woman in her sixties in good health. Both conserved end residues are part of each CDR3. The order of the fields is D gene, clone size, J gene, V gene, CDR3 DNA, CDR3 protein. A D gene is named only where the DNA matches it firmly. Clone size is not always given. Where it is, it says once, few, many or a class for expanded clones.

>TRBD1|NA|TRBJ1-2|TRBV19
TGTCCCTCAGGGGGCTTCTATGGCTACACCTTC
CPSGGFYGYTF
>NA|NA|TRBJ2-1|TRBV7-9
TGTGCCAGCACCCCCCAGTCAGATAACAATGAGCAGTTCTTC
CASTPQSDNNEQFF
>NA|NA|TRBJ1-1|TRBV5-1
TGCGCCAGCAGCCCGACCCCGGGAAACACTGAAGCTTTCTTT
CASSPTPGNTEAFF
>TRBD1|NA|TRBJ1-4|TRBV27
TGTGCCAGCAGTTCATGGTACAGGGGAAGGGAAAAACTGTTTTTT
CASSSWYRGREKLFF
>NA|NA|TRBJ1-2|TRBV3-1/TRBV3-2
TGTGCCAGCAGCCGGGGTAACTATGGCTACACCTTC
CASSRGNYGYTF
>TRBD1|NA|TRBJ1-1|TRBV6-5
TGTGCCAGCAGATGGGAGGAGGGGGCCAAAGCTTTCTTT
CASRWEEGAKAFF
>TRBD2|once|TRBJ2-3|TRBV9
TGTGCCAGCAGCTCATCGACTAGCGGGGGGGTCTGGACGCAGTATTTT
CASSSSTSGGVWTQYF
>NA|NA|TRBJ2-3|TRBV20-1
TGCAGTGCTTCCAAGCTGGATACGCAGTATTTT
CSASKLDTQYF
>TRBD2|NA|TRBJ2-1|TRBV12-5
TGTGCTAGTGGTTTGCCCATAGCGGGACTTTCCAATGAGCAGTTCTTC
CASGLPIAGLSNEQFF
>NA|NA|TRBJ1-5|TRBV12-3/TRBV12-4
TGTGCCAGCAGTTTATTTGGGAATCAGCCCCAGCATTTT
CASSLFGNQPQHF
>NA|NA|TRBJ2-2|TRBV7-9
TGTGCCAGCAACGAGGTAACCTTCGAAACCGGGGAGCTGTTTTTT
CASNEVTFETGELFF
>NA|NA|TRBJ1-5|TRBV6-6
TGTGCCAGCAGTTACTCGAAGTCAGGGGGCAATCAGCCCCAGCATTTT
CASSYSKSGGNQPQHF
>NA|NA|TRBJ1-2|TRBV2
TGTGCCAGCAGCCTCGGGGGGCAATATGGCTACACCTTC
CASSLGGQYGYTF
>NA|NA|TRBJ1-1|TRBV7-3
TGTGCCAGCAGCTTATCCCAGGTGCTGAACACTGAAGCTTTCTTT
CASSLSQVLNTEAFF
>NA|NA|TRBJ2-3|TRBV13
TGTGCCAGCAGCTTAATCAGTTCAGATACGCAGTATTTT
CASSLISSDTQYF
>NA|NA|TRBJ1-4|TRBV5-1
TGCGCCAGCAGCTTGGGGGACATTTGGAATGAAAAACTGTTTTTT
CASSLGDIWNEKLFF
>NA|NA|TRBJ2-7|TRBV10-3
TGTGCCATCAGTGTGACAGCGGAACAGTACTTC
CAISVTAEQYF
>NA|NA|TRBJ2-3|TRBV5-6
TGTGCCAGCAGCTGGAATGGCGGAGCAGACACAGATACGCAGTATTTT
CASSWNGGADTDTQYF
>NA|NA|TRBJ1-6|TRBV7-6
TGTGCCAGCAGCTTGTTTACGGAATATAATTCACCCCTCCACTTT
CASSLFTEYNSPLHF
>NA|NA|TRBJ1-1|TRBV19
TGTGCCAGTACCCCCCGAGGGTCCAGGAGGAAATTT
CASTPRGSRRKF
>NA|NA|TRBJ1-3|TRBV10-3
TGTGCCATCAGTGAGATACGTTCACGGAGCTCTGGAAACACCATATATTTT
CAISEIRSRSSGNTIYF
>TRBD1|NA|TRBJ1-2|TRBV5-1
TGCGCCAGCAGCTTGGCCCCAAACAGGGGCGTTAACTATGGCTACACCTTC
CASSLAPNRGVNYGYTF
>NA|NA|TRBJ1-5|TRBV25-1
TGTGCCAGCAGTGAATCCGGGCGGGGGAGTCAGCCCCAGCATTTT
CASSESGRGSQPQHF
>NA|once|TRBJ2-5|TRBV3-1/TRBV3-2
TGTGCCAGCAGCCAAGAAGGGCCGCCCTGGTGGGAGACCCAGTACTTC
CASSQEGPPWWETQYF
>NA|NA|TRBJ1-4|TRBV5-5
TGTGCCAGCAGCTTGTACACGGGTTCCTCGACTAATGAAAAACTGTTTTTT
CASSLYTGSSTNEKLFF
>TRBD2|NA|TRBJ2-5|TRBV27
TGTGCCAGCAGCCTGACCGGGGGGAAGACCCAGTACTTC
CASSLTGGKTQYF
>NA|few|TRBJ2-1|TRBV6-4
TGTGCCAGCCCCCGGAGTGAGCGGGACAACAATGAGCAGTTCTTC
CASPRSERDNNEQFF
>NA|NA|TRBJ2-1|TRBV7-2
TGTGCCAGCAATCGTTTCGGGGACCAGAATGAGCAGTTCTTC
CASNRFGDQNEQFF
>TRBD1|NA|TRBJ1-4|TRBV11-2
TGTGCCAGCAGCTTAGGTCAAACAGGGGATGGGGAAAAACTGTTTTTT
CASSLGQTGDGEKLFF
>NA|NA|TRBJ2-5|TRBV6-6
TGTGCCAGCAGTTACTCGATGATCGGGGGACAAGAGACCCAGTACTTC
CASSYSMIGGQETQYF
>TRBD1|NA|TRBJ2-3|TRBV6-2/TRBV6-3
TGTGCCAGCAGTTACGAGGGACAGGGCACAGATACGCAGTATTTT
CASSYEGQGTDTQYF